The 14 T cell receptor beta chains below come from one sample, sequenced in a study of T cells in Graves' hyperthyroidism and ophthalmopathy. Amplification of TCR beta CDR3 regions used RNA as the template. First-round RT-PCR targeting the TCR CDR3 was performed with the HTBI primer set. TCRdb redid the calling of the multiplex PCR reads with MiXCR, one entry per CDR3 protein. The profile shows 540,000 or so distinct CDR3 sequences, about 45% of them singletons. What was sequenced was peripheral blood or thyroid tissue (not recorded which). These receptor sequences come from an adult woman with Graves' disease, either hyperthyroidism or ophthalmopathy (not recorded which).

The rearrangement links TRBV7-9 to TRBJ1-4, with D unclear. Per germline, CDR1 SEHNR and CDR2 FQNEAQ (reference sequence). V was clipped by 5 bases and J by 3 bases, with 19 bases between them. CDR3 size: 17 residues. The CDR3 here is CASSPRLLVTPNEKLFF. In DNA form, the CDR3 reads TGTGCCAGCAGCCCACGCCTTTTAGTTACTCCTAATGAAAAACTGTTTTTT.

This clonotype was seen repeatedly, ten times or more. J is TRBJ1-2 and V is TRBV6-2 or TRBV6-3, with 10 bases aligning to TRBD1. Germline CDR1 reads MNHEY; CDR2 reads SVGEGT. V lost 6 bases, J lost 5 bases, and 9 bases stayed unmatched. This CDR3 spans 15 amino acids. CDR3 sequence: CASSRTGTGVYGYTF. CDR3 DNA sequence: TGTGCCAGCAGCCGAACCGGGACAGGGGTTTATGGCTACACCTTC.

This sequence joins TRBV15 and TRBJ2-7, with D possibly TRBD1 on 6 matching bases. The germline V gene has CDR1 LNHNV and CDR2 YYDKDF (reference sequence). The length of the CDR3 is 13 residues. V lost 5 bases and J lost 3, with 11 bases in between. The CDR3 bases are TGTGCCACCAGCCACAGGGTCGACTACGAGCAGTACTTC. As protein: CATSHRVDYEQYF.

There are many counts of this clonotype. This chain's CDR3 is CSVEDRTPQAPFYGYTF. CDR3 DNA sequence: TGCAGCGTTGAAGATCGGACTCCCCAAGCCCCTTTTTATGGCTACACCTTC. The genes are TRBV29-1 and TRBJ1-2, with unresolved D. The CDR3 length is 17 residues. Germline CDR1 SQVTM, CDR2 ANQGSEA. The ends were cut back, 0 bases at V and 5 bases at J, with 22 bases in the middle.

The chain carries TRBV5-1 and TRBJ1-1; D unresolved. V lost 1 base and J 0 bases, leaving 10 bases between the germline ends. Germline V CDR1 and CDR2: SGHRS, YFSETQ. The CDR3 has 15 amino acids. CDR3 region: CASSLKAVMNTEAFF. CDR3 nucleotide sequence: TGCGCCAGCAGCTTGAAGGCAGTTATGAACACTGAAGCTTTCTTT.

This chain uses TRBV9 with TRBJ1-1; the D gene is possibly TRBD1 (5 bases). The germline V gene encodes CDR1 SGDLS and CDR2 YYNGEE. The V end lost 0 bases, the J end lost 3 bases, and 15 bases lay between the germline ends. CDR3 length: 16 amino acids. CDR3 DNA sequence: TGTGCCAGCAGCGTAGCTACGGGGGAAAGGGACACTGAAGCTTTCTTT. Its translation: CASSVATGERDTEAFF.

This clonotype was found many times. The V and J genes are TRBV3-1 and TRBJ2-5; TRBD1 might be the D (5 bases). The CDR3 is made up of 13 amino acids. The germline CDR1 and CDR2 sequences are LGHDT and YNNKEL (reference sequence). Trimming pared 0 bases from V and 8 bases from J, leaving 10 bases between. The CDR3 DNA is TGTGCCAGCAGCCAAGACCCCAGGGCAACCCAGTACTTC. As protein: CASSQDPRATQYF.

The gene calls are TRBV7-3 and TRBJ1-1; 9 bases match TRBD1. Per germline, CDR1 SGHTA and CDR2 FQGTGA. After removal of 10 bases from V and 4 bases from J, the junction contained 10 bases not matched to a gene. The length of the CDR3 is 14 residues. The CDR3, as DNA: TGTGCCATCAGTCCCGGGACAGGGAGCACTGAAGCTTTCTTT. Its protein product is CAISPGTGSTEAFF.

This clonotype appeared many times. The gene calls are TRBV20-1 and TRBJ2-5; 8 nucleotides line up with TRBD2. The CDR3 sequence is 13 residues long. CDR1 DFQATT and CDR2 SNEGSKA come from the germline V gene (reference sequence). The junction had 8 bases not matched to a gene; V was cut back by 6 bases and J by 5 bases. DNA for the CDR3: TGCAGTGCAACCACTAGCGGAGGGGAGACCCAGTACTTC. It is translated as CSATTSGGETQYF.

This clonotype has at least ten counts. V and J are TRBV3-1 and TRBJ2-7, with D hard to call. The CDR3 length is 12 residues. The germline gives CDR1 LGHDT, CDR2 YNNKEL (reference sequence). Trimming cost V 3 bases and J 6 bases, with 9 bases left between them. The CDR3 DNA reads as TGTGCCAGCAGCCAGATAGGTCGCGAGCAGTACTTC. This encodes CASSQIGREQYF.

This clonotype was detected ten times or more. The chain recombines TRBV19 with TRBJ2-2; D tentatively fits TRBD1 or TRBD2 (5 bases each). The CDR3 extends over 14 amino acids. Germline V gene data show CDR1 as LNHDA and CDR2 as SQIVND (reference sequence). The germline V and J ends were trimmed by 5 bases and 3 bases, with 10 bases remaining between them. The CDR3 spells CASSGTADTGELFF. CDR3 nucleotide sequence: TGTGCCAGTAGTGGGACGGCTGACACCGGGGAGCTGTTTTTT.

The J gene is TRBJ2-2, the V gene TRBV2; 14 nucleotides align to TRBD2. Germline-derived CDR1 and CDR2 are SNHLY and FYNNEI. The CDR3 length is 15 residues. Losses at the gene ends were 4 bases for V and 6 bases for J; bases not matched to a gene: 1. As DNA, the CDR3 is TGTGCCAGCAGTGCGACTAGCGGGAGGGCCGGGGAGCTGTTTTTT. This gives the protein CASSATSGRAGELFF. Variable domain in full (rest from reference TRBV2 and TRBJ2-2): EPEVTQTPSHQVTQMGQEVILRCVPISNHLYFYWYRQILGQKVEFLVSFYNNEISEKSEIFDDQFSVERPDGSNFTLKIRSTKLEDSAMYFCASSATSGRAGELFFGEGSRLTVL.

In this sample, this clonotype turned up many times. The gene calls are TRBV29-1 and TRBJ2-7; maybe TRBD2 (5 bases). In germline, CDR1 is SQVTM, CDR2 ANQGSEA. The CDR3 is 13 residues long. Trimming pared 0 bases from V and 5 bases from J, leaving 11 bases between. CDR3 nucleotides: TGCAGCGTTGAAGAGGCCCGCGGGCACGAGCAGTACTTC. Protein: CSVEEARGHEQYF.

Ten or more counts support this clonotype. The V and J genes are TRBV5-1 and TRBJ2-5; 11 bases align to TRBD2. The CDR3 extends over 17 amino acids. The germline CDR1 and CDR2 sequences are SGHRS and YFSETQ. The ends lost 6 bases at V and 4 bases at J; junction bases unmatched: 14. For the CDR3, the DNA is TGCGCCAGCAACAAGGGGACTAGCGGCGAAGAACGAGAGACCCAGTACTTC. As protein: CASNKGTSGEERETQYF. Based on the CDR3 plus reference TRBV5-1 and TRBJ2-5, the full variable domain is KAGVTQTPRYLIKTRGQQVTLSCSPISGHRSVSWYQQTPGQGLQFLFEYFSETQRNKGNFPGRFSGRQFSNSRSEMNVSTLELGDSALYLCASNKGTSGEERETQYFGPGTRLLVL.